These T cell receptor beta chains were read from a single sample in a study of shared clonotypes between healthy human individuals. Measured with immunoSEQ multiplex PCR; TCRdb has only the in-frame clones, and not every one. Found here are some 2 million clones, 95% of them singletons; the top ten hold roughly 0.13%. Source material: naive CD4+ T cells sorted from blood. The receptors were sampled from a young man in good health. CDR3s include the opening cysteine and the closing phenylalanine or tryptophan. The D gene is left open where the match is weak. The size entry is marked missing in some rows and otherwise reads once, few, many or a size class.

CASSLAQGIGGTEAFF,TGCGCCAGCAGCTTGGCCCAGGGGATAGGCGGCACTGAAGCTTTCTTT,16,.,TRBV5-1,.,TRBJ1-1
CASSEAGIYGYTF,TGTGCCAGCAGTGAAGCAGGGATCTACGGCTACACCTTC,13,.,TRBV25-1,once,TRBJ1-2
CASSVGGAMNEQYF,TGTGCCAGCAGTGTAGGGGGCGCGATGAACGAGCAGTACTTC,14,TRBD1,TRBV6-5,.,TRBJ2-7
CASSQDKAGGQETQYF,TGCGCCAGCAGCCAAGACAAAGCGGGAGGGCAAGAGACCCAGTACTTC,16,TRBD2,TRBV4-1,.,TRBJ2-5
CASSPLGTGELFF,TGTGCCAGCTCACCCCTAGGGACCGGGGAGCTGTTTTTT,13,.,TRBV18,.,TRBJ2-2
CASSSRGMNTEAFF,TGTGCCAGCAGCTCCCGGGGTATGAACACTGAAGCTTTCTTT,14,.,TRBV7-2,.,TRBJ1-1
CSVGGQGNQPQHF,TGCAGCGTTGGAGGACAGGGGAATCAGCCCCAGCATTTT,13,TRBD1,TRBV29-1,few,TRBJ1-5
CASSNIMAATNEKLFF,TGTGCCAGCAGCAACATAATGGCAGCAACTAATGAAAAACTGTTTTTT,16,.,TRBV7-9,.,TRBJ1-4
CAWTQGRPDTQYF,TGTGCCTGGACCCAGGGTCGTCCAGATACGCAGTATTTT,13,.,TRBV30,.,TRBJ2-3
CASSVYGQTYEQYF,TGTGCCAGCAGCGTTTATGGCCAGACCTACGAGCAGTACTTC,14,.,TRBV9,once,TRBJ2-7
CAWKLPGPSPYEQYF,TGTGCCTGGAAATTACCGGGACCTAGCCCGTACGAGCAGTACTTC,15,.,TRBV30,.,TRBJ2-7
CASSLEVRNTIYF,TGTGCCAGCAGCTTAGAGGTCAGAAACACCATATATTTT,13,.,TRBV7-2,.,TRBJ1-3
CASSPPNFGELFF,TGTGCCAGCAGCCCCCCGAACTTTGGAGAGCTGTTTTTT,13,.,TRBV7-9,.,TRBJ2-2
CASSRAGGETQYF,TGTGCTAGCAGCCGCGCGGGAGGGGAGACCCAGTACTTC,13,TRBD2,TRBV7-7,.,TRBJ2-5
CASTTGPNTEAFF,TGCGCCAGCACCACAGGGCCGAACACTGAAGCTTTCTTT,13,.,TRBV10-2,.,TRBJ1-1
CASSRDYNTGELFF,TGTGCCAGCAGCCGGGACTACAACACCGGGGAGCTGTTTTTT,14,TRBD2,TRBV7-3,once,TRBJ2-2
CASSEDGYYEQYF,TGTGCCAGCAGTGAAGACGGCTATTACGAGCAGTACTTC,13,.,TRBV2,.,TRBJ2-7
CASSKTHIQYF,TGTGCCAGCAGCAAAACCCACATTCAGTACTTC,11,.,TRBV21-1,.,TRBJ2-4
CASSLSGTGFYEQYF,TGTGCCAGCAGTTTAAGCGGGACAGGGTTCTACGAGCAGTACTTC,15,TRBD1,TRBV27,.,TRBJ2-7
CASSSRDRLYEQYF,TGTGCCAGCAGCTCACGGGACAGACTCTACGAGCAGTACTTC,14,TRBD1,TRBV5-4,.,TRBJ2-7
CAITERVQGSSGANVLTF,TGTGCCATCACCGAGCGTGTACAGGGATCCTCTGGGGCCAACGTCCTGACTTTC,18,.,TRBV10-3,.,TRBJ2-6
CASQGQVGQPQHF,TGTGCCAGCCAAGGACAGGTTGGTCAGCCCCAGCATTTT,13,TRBD1,TRBV6-5,.,TRBJ1-5
CASSLDDGRSNYGYTF,TGTGCCAGCAGCTTGGATGATGGCAGGAGTAACTATGGCTACACCTTC,16,.,TRBV5-4,.,TRBJ1-2
CSVEGMTGANQYF,TGCAGCGTTGAAGGGATGACAGGGGCGAATCAGTACTTC,13,TRBD1,TRBV29-1,.,TRBJ2-4
CASSPAGTAHNEQFF,TGTGCCAGCAGCCCAGCCGGGACAGCTCACAATGAGCAGTTCTTC,15,TRBD1,TRBV14,once,TRBJ2-1
CASSPTGKNTEAFF,TGTGCCAGTAGTCCGACCGGGAAGAACACTGAAGCTTTCTTT,14,.,TRBV19,.,TRBJ1-1
CASSQGSTGGASEKLFF,TGCGCCAGCAGCCAGGGATCGACAGGGGGCGCGTCTGAAAAACTGTTTTTT,17,TRBD1,TRBV4-3,.,TRBJ1-4
CASSFKGANQPQHF,TGTGCCAGCAGCTTCAAAGGGGCAAATCAGCCCCAGCATTTT,14,.,TRBV7-2,.,TRBJ1-5
CASSDVTPNTGELFF,TGTGCCAGCAGTGATGTGACACCGAACACCGGGGAGCTGTTTTTT,15,.,TRBV2,.,TRBJ2-2
CASSGNKRGKETQYF,TGTGCCAGCAGCGGAAATAAGCGGGGTAAAGAGACCCAGTACTTC,15,TRBD2,TRBV7-9,.,TRBJ2-5
CASSLEADKASYNEQFF,TGTGCCAGCAGCTTAGAGGCGGATAAGGCCTCCTACAATGAGCAGTTCTTC,17,.,TRBV7-2,.,TRBJ2-1
CASSPRGDRYNEQFF,TGTGCCAGCAGCCCAAGGGGAGATCGGTACAATGAGCAGTTCTTC,15,.,TRBV9,.,TRBJ2-1